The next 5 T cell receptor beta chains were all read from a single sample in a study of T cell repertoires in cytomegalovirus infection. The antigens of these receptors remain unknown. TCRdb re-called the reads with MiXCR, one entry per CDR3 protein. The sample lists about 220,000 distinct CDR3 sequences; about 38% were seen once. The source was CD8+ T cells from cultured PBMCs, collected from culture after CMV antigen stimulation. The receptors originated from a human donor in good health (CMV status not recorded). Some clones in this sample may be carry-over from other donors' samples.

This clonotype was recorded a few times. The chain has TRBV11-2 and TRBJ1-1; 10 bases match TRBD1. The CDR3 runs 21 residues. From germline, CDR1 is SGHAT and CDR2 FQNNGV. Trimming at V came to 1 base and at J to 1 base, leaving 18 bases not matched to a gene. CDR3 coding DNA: TGTGCCAGCAGCTTAGTCTGGAAAACTGGGGACAGGGGTATCTGGAACACTGAAGCTTTCTTT. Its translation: CASSLVWKTGDRGIWNTEAFF. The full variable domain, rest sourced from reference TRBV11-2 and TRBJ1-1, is EAGVAQSPRYKIIEKRQSVAFWCNPISGHATLYWYQQILGQGPKLLIQFQNNGVVDDSQLPKDRFSAERLKGVDSTLKIQPAKLEDSAVYLCASSLVWKTGDRGIWNTEAFFGQGTRLTVV.

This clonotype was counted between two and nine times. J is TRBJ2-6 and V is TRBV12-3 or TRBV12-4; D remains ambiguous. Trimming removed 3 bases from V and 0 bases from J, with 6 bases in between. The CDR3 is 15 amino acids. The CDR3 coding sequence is TGTGCCAGCAGTTTCGGTGCCTCTGGGGCCAACGTCCTGACTTTC. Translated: CASSFGASGANVLTF.

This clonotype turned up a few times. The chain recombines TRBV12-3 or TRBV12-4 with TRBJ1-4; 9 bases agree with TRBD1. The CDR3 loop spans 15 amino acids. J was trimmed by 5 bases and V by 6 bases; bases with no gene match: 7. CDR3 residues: CASSSPDRGNEKLFF. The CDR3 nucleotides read TGTGCCAGCAGCTCGCCGGACAGGGGAAATGAAAAACTGTTTTTT.

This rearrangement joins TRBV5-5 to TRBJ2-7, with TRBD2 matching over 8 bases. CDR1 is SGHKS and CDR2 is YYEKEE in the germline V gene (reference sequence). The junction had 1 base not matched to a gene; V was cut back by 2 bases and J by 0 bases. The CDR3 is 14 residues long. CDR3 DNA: TGTGCCAGCAGCTTCGGGGGGGCCTCCTACGAGCAGTACTTC. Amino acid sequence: CASSFGGASYEQYF. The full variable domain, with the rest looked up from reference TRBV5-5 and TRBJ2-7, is DAGVTQSPTHLIKTRGQQVTLRCSPISGHKSVSWYQQVLGQGPQFIFQYYEKEERGRGNFPDRFSARQFPNYSSELNVNALLLGDSALYLCASSFGGASYEQYFGPGTRLTVT.

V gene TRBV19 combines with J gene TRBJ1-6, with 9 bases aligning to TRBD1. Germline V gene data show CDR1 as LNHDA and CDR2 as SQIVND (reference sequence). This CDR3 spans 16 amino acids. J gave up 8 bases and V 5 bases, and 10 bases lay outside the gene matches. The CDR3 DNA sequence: TGTGCCAGTAGTGTTCCCCCCGGACAGGGGTATTCACCCCTCCACTTT. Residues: CASSVPPGQGYSPLHF.